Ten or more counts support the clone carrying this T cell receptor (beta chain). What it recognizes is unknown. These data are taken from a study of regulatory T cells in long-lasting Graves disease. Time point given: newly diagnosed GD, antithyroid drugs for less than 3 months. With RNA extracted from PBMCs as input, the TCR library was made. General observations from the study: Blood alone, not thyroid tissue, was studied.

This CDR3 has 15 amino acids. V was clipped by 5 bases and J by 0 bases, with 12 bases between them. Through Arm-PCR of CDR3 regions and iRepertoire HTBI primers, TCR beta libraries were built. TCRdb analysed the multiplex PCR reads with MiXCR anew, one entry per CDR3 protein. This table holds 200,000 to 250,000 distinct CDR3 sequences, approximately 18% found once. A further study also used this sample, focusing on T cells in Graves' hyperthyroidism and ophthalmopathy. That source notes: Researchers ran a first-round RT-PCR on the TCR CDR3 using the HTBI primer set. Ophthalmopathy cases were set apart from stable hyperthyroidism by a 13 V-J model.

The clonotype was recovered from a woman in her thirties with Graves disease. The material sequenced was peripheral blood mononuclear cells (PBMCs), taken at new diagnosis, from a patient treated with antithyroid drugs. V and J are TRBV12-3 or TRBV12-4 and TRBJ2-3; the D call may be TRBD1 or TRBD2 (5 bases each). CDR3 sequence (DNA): TGTGCCAGCAGTCTACACGGGGACAGCACAGATACGCAGTATTTT. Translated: CASSLHGDSTDTQYF.